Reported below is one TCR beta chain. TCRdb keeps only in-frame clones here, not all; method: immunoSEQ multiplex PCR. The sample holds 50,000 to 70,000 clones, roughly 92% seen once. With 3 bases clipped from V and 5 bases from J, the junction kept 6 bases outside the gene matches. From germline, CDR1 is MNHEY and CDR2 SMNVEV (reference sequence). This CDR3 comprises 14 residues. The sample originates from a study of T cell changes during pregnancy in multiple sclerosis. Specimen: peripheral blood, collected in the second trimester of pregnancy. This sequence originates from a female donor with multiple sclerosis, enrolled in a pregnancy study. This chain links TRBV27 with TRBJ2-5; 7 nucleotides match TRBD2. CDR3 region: CASSLGGRGETQYF. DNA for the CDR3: TGTGCCAGCAGTTTGGGAGGGCGCGGTGAGACCCAGTACTTC.